The rows below give T cell receptor beta chains drawn from one sample of a study of Ad26.COV2.S vaccination and SARS-CoV-2 variants. The method was immunoSEQ multiplex PCR; TCRdb's version includes in-frame clones alone and lacks a portion of them. The profile shows about 680,000 clones, approximately 88% of them singletons. The specimen was peripheral blood, collected in a trial of Ad26.COV2.S vaccine versus placebo. These receptors originate from a person aged 18-65 years who received the Ad26.COV2.S COVID-19 vaccine or a placebo. The CDR3 runs from the conserved cysteine through the conserved F or W. D genes are given only for firm matches. Size values are once, few and many counts, or a class for expanded clones, and some rows have none.

NA	TRBJ2-3	TRBV18	TRBD2	14	TGTGCCAGCTCACTAGCGGGCTCCACAGATACGCAGTATTTT	CASSLAGSTDTQYF
NA	TRBJ2-3	TRBV3-1/TRBV3-2	NA	17	TGTGCCAGCAGCCAAGATTGGGGAACCTCTAGCACAGATACGCAGTATTTT	CASSQDWGTSSTDTQYF
NA	TRBJ2-7	TRBV18	NA	14	TGTGCCAGCTCACTCGGACAGAGTGTCTACGAGCAGTACTTC	CASSLGQSVYEQYF
NA	TRBJ1-2	TRBV18	NA	15	TGTGCCAGCTCACCCCTCATATCGGCTAACTATGGCTACACCTTC	CASSPLISANYGYTF
NA	TRBJ1-1	TRBV19	NA	13	TGTGCCAGTAGTCAGACAGGGAACACTGAAGCTTTCTTT	CASSQTGNTEAFF
NA	TRBJ2-5	TRBV4-1	NA	15	TGCGCCAGCGGAGCGGGACACAGGATCCAAGAGACCCAGTACTTC	CASGAGHRIQETQYF
NA	TRBJ2-3	TRBV5-4	TRBD2	14	TGTGCCAGCAGCTTGCGGGACTACACAGATACGCAGTATTTT	CASSLRDYTDTQYF
NA	TRBJ2-2	TRBV6-2/TRBV6-3	TRBD1	16	TGTGCCAGCAGTCCCACAGGGGGCCCGAACACCGGGGAGCTGTTTTTT	CASSPTGGPNTGELFF
NA	TRBJ2-3	TRBV6-5	NA	14	TGTGCCAGTGGTGTGGACGGAGGGGCAGATACGCAGTATTTT	CASGVDGGADTQYF
NA	TRBJ2-7	TRBV2	NA	13	TGTGCCAGCAGTGAAGCGGGAGTGGGTGAGCAGTACTTC	CASSEAGVGEQYF
once	TRBJ2-7	TRBV5-6	NA	14	TGTGCCAGCAGCACGAGCGGGACAAACTACGAGCAGTACTTC	CASSTSGTNYEQYF
NA	TRBJ1-2	TRBV6-2/TRBV6-3	NA	16	TGTGCCAGCAGTTACGCCATGACATTTATCGTGGTTGGCTACACCTTC	CASSYAMTFIVVGYTF
NA	TRBJ2-3	TRBV2	TRBD2	17	TGTGCCAGCAGTGAAGCGCTTCTCGCGGGGGGTATAGATACGCAGTATTTT	CASSEALLAGGIDTQYF
NA	TRBJ2-7	TRBV7-8	TRBD1	15	TGTGCCAGCAGCTTACCGGGGACAGGTTTCTACGAGCAGTACTTC	CASSLPGTGFYEQYF
NA	TRBJ2-5	TRBV18	NA	13	TGTGCCAGCTCACCGACCCGGGAGTTGACCCAGTACTTC	CASSPTRELTQYF
few	TRBJ2-7	TRBV3-1/TRBV3-2	TRBD2	15	TGTGCCAGCAGCCAACGTGGACTAGCCTCTTGGGAGCAGTACTTC	CASSQRGLASWEQYF
NA	TRBJ2-7	TRBV18	TRBD2	15	TGTGCCAGCTCACCAGCTAGCGGTAGCTCCTACGAGCAGTACTTC	CASSPASGSSYEQYF
NA	TRBJ2-1	TRBV15	NA	15	TGTGCCACCAGCAGAGATCGGGGTTCCTACAATGAGCAGTTCTTC	CATSRDRGSYNEQFF
NA	TRBJ2-2	TRBV7-2	NA	15	TGTGCCAGCAGCTTAAGTGGGACCCTCACCGGGGAGCTGTTTTTT	CASSLSGTLTGELFF
NA	TRBJ2-2	TRBV5-1	NA	13	TGCGCCAGCAGCAACCTTAACACCGGGGAGCTGTTTTTT	CASSNLNTGELFF
NA	TRBJ2-2	TRBV29-1	TRBD1	14	TGCAGCGTTGAGGCTTCGACAGGGGCCGGGGAGCTGTTTTTT	CSVEASTGAGELFF
NA	TRBJ2-4	TRBV5-6	NA	11	TGTGCCACAGGGCGGGGTGAAATTCAGTACTTC	CATGRGEIQYF
few	TRBJ1-6	TRBV7-9	NA	12	TGTGCCTCTGGGTTCCCCGATTCACCCCTCCACTTT	CASGFPDSPLHF
NA	TRBJ2-2	TRBV29-1	NA	13	TGCAGCGTTGATAACCGGGGCACCGGGGAGCTGTTTTTT	CSVDNRGTGELFF
NA	TRBJ1-2	TRBV6-5	NA	13	TGTGCCAGCAGGGTAGACATAAACTATGGCTACACCTTC	CASRVDINYGYTF
NA	TRBJ2-7	TRBV4-2	TRBD2	19	TGTGCCAGCAGCCAAGTAAGGACTAGCGAGATTTTTGCCCCGCGCGAGCAGTACTTC	CASSQVRTSEIFAPREQYF
once	TRBJ2-2	TRBV19	NA	15	TGTGCCAGTAGCCCCGGGACTGTGAACACCGGGGAGCTGTTTTTT	CASSPGTVNTGELFF
few	TRBJ2-5	TRBV11-2	NA	15	TGTGCCAGCAGCTTAGGCGGGCGTAGTCGAGAGACCCAGTACTTC	CASSLGGRSRETQYF
few	TRBJ1-3	TRBV11-1	TRBD1	16	TGTGCCAGCAGCGGGGGACAGACTCTCTCTGGAAACACCATATATTTT	CASSGGQTLSGNTIYF
NA	TRBJ2-2	TRBV2	NA	15	TGTGCCGGGCTGACAGGTACTACACCCGCCGGGGAGCTGTTTTTT	CAGLTGTTPAGELFF
few	TRBJ2-7	TRBV7-2	TRBD1	16	TGTGCCAGCAGCTTAGCCACGGGACAGGGGCGCTACGAGCAGTACTTC	CASSLATGQGRYEQYF
NA	TRBJ1-2	TRBV6-5	TRBD1	13	TGTGCCAGCAGAACAGGGGGCAGCTATGGCTACACCTTC	CASRTGGSYGYTF
NA	TRBJ2-7	TRBV5-4	TRBD2	16	TGTGCCAGCAGCTTGGCCAGGGGCGGGGGGCCTTACGAGCAGTACTTC	CASSLARGGGPYEQYF
NA	TRBJ1-1	TRBV5-4	TRBD1	16	TGTGCCAGCAGCACGATCTCAGGGGGACCGGGCACTGAAGCTTTCTTT	CASSTISGGPGTEAFF
once	TRBJ1-3	TRBV12-3/TRBV12-4	TRBD1	13	TGTGCCAGCACGCCAACAGGGGTTGACACCATATATTTT	CASTPTGVDTIYF
NA	TRBJ2-6	TRBV6-6	NA	16	TGTGCCAGCAACGGGGTAGTGGGATCTGGGGCCAACGTCCTGACTTTC	CASNGVVGSGANVLTF
NA	TRBJ2-7	TRBV4-3	TRBD1	14	TGCGCCAGCAGCCAAGGTAGGGACAGAAACGAGCAGTACTTC	CASSQGRDRNEQYF
NA	TRBJ1-2	TRBV15	TRBD1	15	TGTGCCACCAGCAGAGATCGAGACCAGGGGGATGGCTACACCTTC	CATSRDRDQGDGYTF
NA	TRBJ2-2	TRBV7-2	TRBD2	15	TGTGCCAGCAGCTTAACTAGCGGGGTGCAGGCGCTGCTGTTTTTT	CASSLTSGVQALLFF
NA	TRBJ2-7	TRBV6-6	TRBD2	15	TGTGCCAGCAGTTACCCTACGGGGGGTGCCTACGAGCAGTACTTC	CASSYPTGGAYEQYF
few	TRBJ1-1	TRBV7-9	NA	13	TGTGCCAGCAGCTATATGGTTGACACTGAAGCTTTCTTT	CASSYMVDTEAFF
NA	TRBJ1-1	TRBV15	TRBD1	14	TGTGCCACCAACCGGGACAGGGACAACACTGAAGCTTTCTTT	CATNRDRDNTEAFF
once	TRBJ1-3	TRBV7-6	NA	15	TGTGCCAGCAGCCCCGGGGTCAGGTCTGGAAACACCATATATTTT	CASSPGVRSGNTIYF
NA	TRBJ2-2	TRBV6-4	TRBD2	19	TGTGCCAGCAGTGCCCGCGAGAAAGCGGGACTGCTGGAAACCGGGGAGCTGTTTTTT	CASSAREKAGLLETGELFF
once	TRBJ2-1	TRBV15	TRBD1	17	TGTGCCACCAGCAGAGATGGACAGGGGGTACGGAACAATGAGCAGTTCTTC	CATSRDGQGVRNNEQFF
NA	TRBJ2-5	TRBV24-1	TRBD1	15	TGTGCCACCAGAGCACGACAGGGGGCGAAGGAGACCCAGTACTTC	CATRARQGAKETQYF
NA	TRBJ2-7	TRBV10-2	NA	11	TGCGCCAGCAGTGATTTCTCCGAGCAGTACTTC	CASSDFSEQYF
NA	TRBJ1-4	TRBV7-9	NA	16	TGTGCCAGCAGCCGCGGGCCCCTTACAACTAATGAAAAACTGTTTTTT	CASSRGPLTTNEKLFF
once	TRBJ2-3	TRBV6-5	NA	15	TGTGCCAGCAGTACACACATGGCGGTTGCCGATACGCAGTATTTT	CASSTHMAVADTQYF
NA	TRBJ1-1	TRBV5-1	NA	14	TGCGCCAGCAGCTTATCGCTTCTGAACACTGAAGCTTTCTTT	CASSLSLLNTEAFF
once	TRBJ1-6	TRBV13	NA	12	TGTGCCAGCCATGCCCCCAATTCACCCCTCCACTTT	CASHAPNSPLHF
NA	TRBJ2-7	TRBV28	NA	14	TGTGCCAGCAGTTTGGACCCCGGAGGCTTCGAGCAGTACTTC	CASSLDPGGFEQYF
NA	TRBJ2-3	TRBV13	TRBD2	15	TGTGCCAGCAGCCAGAGACTAGCTGGGACAGATACGCAGTATTTT	CASSQRLAGTDTQYF
few	TRBJ2-7	TRBV14	TRBD1	14	TGTGCCAGCAGCCACGTCGACAGGGCCTACGAGCAGTACTTC	CASSHVDRAYEQYF
NA	TRBJ1-2	TRBV7-9	NA	16	TGTGCCAGCAGCCAGCACCGAACCTCACCCCAAGAGGGCTACACCTTC	CASSQHRTSPQEGYTF